Listed here are 16 T cell receptor beta chains from one sample, sequenced in a study of blood T cell repertoires in COVID-19. Assay: immunoSEQ multiplex PCR; the TCRdb copy retains only in-frame clones and omits some. The sample contains roughly 160,000 clones, 84% of which appear only once. Sequencing was done on a sample of peripheral blood. The receptors were gathered from a man in his sixties or seventies with active or convalescent COVID-19.

Here the CDR3 DNA reads TGTGCCAGCGCCCAAATAGCGACCTACAATGAGCAGTTCTTC. Residues: CASAQIATYNEQFF. The chain employs TRBV6-5 and TRBJ2-1, with a weak D call TRBD2 (5 bases). Trimming stripped 8 bases from V and 2 bases from J, with 13 bases between. Per germline, CDR1 MNHEY and CDR2 SVGAGI. The CDR3 length is 14 residues.

The V and J genes are TRBV30 and TRBJ1-5, with 8 bases aligning to TRBD1. With V trimmed by 0 bases and J by 5 bases, 0 bases remained unmatched. Germline lookup yields CDR1 GTSNPN and CDR2 SVGIG (reference sequence). This CDR3 region has 13 residues. The chain's CDR3 is CAWSVQGDQPQHF. The CDR3, as DNA: TGTGCCTGGAGTGTACAGGGGGATCAGCCCCAGCATTTT.

The chain has TRBV28 and TRBJ1-2; 9 bases map to TRBD1. This CDR3 has 14 residues. Germline V CDR1 and CDR2: MDHEN, SYDVKM. Unmatched junction bases numbered 2, after V lost 3 bases and J lost 3 bases. Written as DNA, the CDR3 is TGTGCCAGCAGTTTCGGGGACAGGGACTATGGCTACACCTTC. Protein sequence: CASSFGDRDYGYTF.

The rearrangement links TRBV5-8 to TRBJ2-2; 9 positions agree with TRBD2. The CDR3 runs to 17 residues. With V trimmed by 4 bases and J by 2 bases, 9 bases remained unmatched. From germline, CDR1 is SGHTS and CDR2 YDEGEE. The DNA of the CDR3 is TGTGCCAGCAGCGCCCGGATGACTAGCGGAAACACCGGGGAGCTGTTTTTT. It translates to CASSARMTSGNTGELFF.

This sequence joins TRBV19 and TRBJ2-1; 16 bases map to TRBD2. CDR3 size: 16 residues. Looked up from germline, CDR1 is LNHDA and CDR2 is SQIVND (reference sequence). Trimming at V came to 5 bases and at J to 9 bases, leaving 7 bases not matched to a gene. The chain's CDR3 is CASSPGGTSGRVEQFF. The CDR3 DNA sequence: TGTGCCAGTAGTCCCGGCGGGACTAGCGGGAGGGTTGAGCAGTTCTTC. Full variable domain (remainder filled in from reference TRBV19 and TRBJ2-1): DGGITQSPKYLFRKEGQNVTLSCEQNLNHDAMYWYRQDPGQGLRLIYYSQIVNDFQKGDIAEGYSVSREKKESFPLTVTSAQKNPTAFYLCASSPGGTSGRVEQFFGPGTRLTVL.

This chain links TRBV28 with TRBJ1-4, with D possibly being TRBD1 (5 bases). Germline V gene data show CDR1 as MDHEN and CDR2 as SYDVKM. CDR3 size: 15 residues. V shed 5 bases and J shed 4 bases, with 14 bases lying between them. The DNA of the CDR3 is TGTGCCAGCAGTACCCCAGGGAAGTTTAATGAAAAACTGTTTTTT. Translating it yields CASSTPGKFNEKLFF.

The rearrangement uses TRBV28 and TRBJ1-2, with 8 bases that match TRBD1. Germline loops: CDR1 MDHEN, CDR2 SYDVKM. The CDR3 is 15 residues long. The J segment lost 8 bases and the V segment lost 4 bases, leaving 12 bases of the junction unmatched. The CDR3 here is CASSSFGQGVWGYTF. The CDR3 nucleotides are TGTGCCAGCAGTTCCTTTGGACAGGGTGTGTGGGGCTACACCTTC.

This clone has just a few counts. The rearrangement uses TRBV24-1 and TRBJ1-2; a possible D gene is TRBD1 (6 bases). The CDR3 length is 16 residues. Germline V gene lookup returns CDR1 KGHDR and CDR2 SFDVKD. With 2 bases removed from V and 4 bases from J, the gap between germline ends came to 16 bases. DNA for the CDR3: TGTGCCACCAGTGATTCAAAACGGGGGGGCGCCTATGGCTACACCTTC. It codes for CATSDSKRGGAYGYTF.

This chain uses TRBV6-6 with TRBJ1-2, with D perhaps TRBD1 (5 bases). CDR1 is MNHNY and CDR2 is SVGAGI in the germline V gene (reference sequence). Trimming cost V 0 bases and J 6 bases, with 8 bases left between them. The CDR3 covers 13 residues. In DNA form, the CDR3 reads TGTGCCAGCAGTTACTCCAGGGTGGATGGCTACACCTTC. It translates to CASSYSRVDGYTF.

The chain's CDR3 is CASSLRGSEAFF. In nucleotides, the CDR3 is TGTGCCAGCAGCTTAAGGGGATCTGAAGCTTTCTTT. The V and J genes are TRBV7-8 and TRBJ1-1; D may be TRBD1 (5 bases). There are 12 residues in the CDR3. Per the germline V gene, CDR1 is SGHVS and CDR2 is FQNEAQ. Deletions cut 2 bases from V and 6 bases from J, with 7 bases between.

J is TRBJ1-3 and V is TRBV18; TRBD1 agrees at 10 bases. Germline V gene sequence: CDR1 KGHSH, CDR2 LQKENI. CDR3 length: 16 residues. The V gene end was trimmed by 4 bases and the J gene end by 3 bases; junction bases not matched to a gene: 6. The CDR3 DNA reads as TGTGCCAGCTCACACAGACAGGGGGCCGGTGGAAACACCATATATTTT. This gives the protein CASSHRQGAGGNTIYF.

V is TRBV19 and J is TRBJ1-5, with 7 positions matching TRBD1. The trim removed 5 bases at V and 1 base at J, leaving 5 bases unmatched. CDR1 and CDR2 (germline): LNHDA, SQIVND (reference sequence). This CDR3 comprises 15 residues. In DNA form, the CDR3 reads TGTGCCAGTAGTCGGGGACAGCCCAGCAATCAGCCCCAGCATTTT. Its protein is CASSRGQPSNQPQHF.

The rearrangement links TRBV2 to TRBJ2-7; the D gene is possibly TRBD1 (5 bases). CDR3 length: 14 residues. Germline CDR1 is SNHLY and CDR2 is FYNNEI. Trimming stripped 3 bases from V and 0 bases from J, with 9 bases between. The CDR3 sequence is CASSDNRLSYEQYF. CDR3 DNA: TGTGCCAGCAGTGATAACAGGCTCTCCTACGAGCAGTACTTC.

The table lists this clone with a few counts. The CDR3 DNA reads as TGTGCCAGCAGCCCCAGGGGGTTGAATTTTGATGCCTACACCTTC. It codes for CASSPRGLNFDAYTF. V and J are TRBV11-2 and TRBJ1-2; 7 nucleotides agree with TRBD1. The CDR3 spans 15 residues. CDR1 and CDR2 (germline): SGHAT, FQNNGV. Trimming took 5 bases from V and 10 from J; bases not matched to a gene: 16.

The V and J genes are TRBV18 and TRBJ2-2; the D gene is possibly TRBD2 (6 bases). The germline V and J ends were trimmed by 3 bases and 2 bases, with 10 bases remaining between them. The CDR3 totals 15 residues. Per the germline V gene, CDR1 is KGHSH and CDR2 is LQKENI. The CDR3 loop is CASSPTAGNTGELFF. The CDR3 bases are TGTGCCAGCTCACCTACGGCGGGAAACACCGGGGAGCTGTTTTTT.

There are a few counts of this clone. The V call is TRBV10-1, the J call TRBJ2-1; D is possibly TRBD2 (6 bases). V lost 3 bases and J 6 bases, leaving 18 bases between the germline ends. This CDR3 is built from 16 residues. Germline V gene sequence: CDR1 WNHNN, CDR2 SYGVQD (reference sequence). The CDR3 DNA reads TGCGCCAGCAGTGATGGTGGGTGGAGGGCCGGCAATGAGCAGTTCTTC. It encodes CASSDGGWRAGNEQFF.